This TCR beta chain was identified during a study of blood T cell repertoires in COVID-19. Across the whole study: Material from acute and convalescent COVID-19 was sourced from the United States, Italy and Spain.

V was clipped by 4 bases and J by 1 base, with 8 bases between them. This CDR3 has 14 amino acids. Germline V CDR1 and CDR2: ENHRY, SYGVKD. In the authors' workflow: Estimated nucleated cell counts came from reference gene primer amplification. Libraries were prepared by immunoSEQ multiplex PCR; TCRdb keeps only in-frame clonotypes and omits some of them. The DNA was the basis for D and trimming; V, J and clone size are from that table. The sample comprises about 140,000 clones, 88% of which are singletons, and roughly a tenth rests with the top ten. The TCR was taken from a man aged 60 to 69 with active or convalescent COVID-19. The chain is built from TRBV10-3 and TRBJ1-5; D call uncertain. The sequenced sample consisted of peripheral blood. DNA of the CDR3: TGTGCCATCAGTGGGACTGCAAGCAATCAGCCCCAGCATTTT. It encodes CAISGTASNQPQHF.